The 27 T cell receptor beta chains in this list originate from one sample, sequenced in a study of T cell responses to AZD1222 COVID-19 vaccine. Generated by immunoSEQ multiplex PCR, the TCRdb table keeps only in-frame clones and is missing some. The sample consists of roughly 150,000 clones, about 93% of them appearing once. The sample was peripheral blood, taken on day 0 of AZD1222 vaccination. Receptor source: an adult in good health.

This clone was found once. J is TRBJ1-6 and V is TRBV3-1 (or the pseudogene TRBV3-2), with 9 bases identical to TRBD1. There are 14 residues in the CDR3. Per germline, CDR1 LGHDT and CDR2 YNNKEL (reference sequence). Trimming cost V 7 bases and J 8 bases; bases outside gene matches: 6. CDR3 sequence: CASTRGQGDSPLHF. The DNA of the CDR3 is TGTGCCAGCACAAGGGGACAGGGTGATTCACCCCTCCACTTT.

The chain carries TRBV5-1 and TRBJ1-1; 8 bases are shared with TRBD1. V lost 4 bases to trimming and J lost 4 bases; unmatched junction nucleotides: 12. CDR1 SGHRS and CDR2 YFSETQ come from the germline V gene. This CDR3 spans 16 amino acids. As DNA, the CDR3 is TGCGCCAGCAGCCAATTCACGACAGGGGTAGGCACTGAAGCTTTCTTT. This gives the protein CASSQFTTGVGTEAFF. Complete variable domain (other parts from reference TRBV5-1 and TRBJ1-1): KAGVTQTPRYLIKTRGQQVTLSCSPISGHRSVSWYQQTPGQGLQFLFEYFSETQRNKGNFPGRFSGRQFSNSRSEMNVSTLELGDSALYLCASSQFTTGVGTEAFFGQGTRLTVV.

In its sample, this clone was seen a few times. The chain is built from TRBV5-5 and TRBJ1-5; no firm D call. CDR3 size: 13 residues. V was cut by 0 bases and J by 2 bases, with 3 bases left in between. The germline gives CDR1 SGHKS, CDR2 YYEKEE (reference sequence). This CDR3 is CASSLVRNQPQHF. The DNA of the CDR3 is TGTGCCAGCAGCTTGGTCCGCAATCAGCCCCAGCATTTT.

The chain recombines TRBV16 with TRBJ2-2; TRBD1 or TRBD2 may be the D gene (5 bases each). The CDR3 contains 20 residues. Looked up from germline, CDR1 is KGHSY and CDR2 is FQNENV. V was clipped by 0 bases and J by 6 bases, with 26 bases between them. CDR3 in DNA: TGTGCCAGCAGCCAATCTCAAAGGGATTGGGGACCCCAAGGAGCCGGGGAGCTGTTTTTT. The encoded protein is CASSQSQRDWGPQGAGELFF.

CDR3 sequence reads: CASSLDGTAYNSPLHF. CDR3 nucleotides: TGTGCCAGCAGCTTAGATGGGACAGCTTATAATTCACCCCTCCACTTT. The rearrangement joins TRBV7-9 to TRBJ1-6, with TRBD1 matching 7 bases. The CDR3 runs to 16 residues. Germline lookup yields CDR1 SEHNR and CDR2 FQNEAQ (reference sequence). V shed 1 base and J 4 bases; nucleotides not matched to a gene: 4. Looking up the rest from reference TRBV7-9 and TRBJ1-6 gives the full variable domain: DTGVSQNPRHKITKRGQNVTFRCDPISEHNRLYWYRQTLGQGPEFLTYFQNEAQLEKSRLLSDRFSAERPKGSFSTLEIQRTEQGDSAMYLCASSLDGTAYNSPLHFGNGTRLTVT.

The rearrangement uses TRBV7-3 and TRBJ2-6; tentatively, D is TRBD1 (5 bases). Trimming took 3 bases from V and 2 from J, leaving 11 bases between them. The germline V gene encodes CDR1 SGHTA and CDR2 FQGTGA. The CDR3 extends over 16 amino acids. CDR3 protein: CASSFGSGTGANVLTF. The CDR3 bases are TGTGCCAGCAGCTTCGGATCAGGGACTGGGGCCAACGTCCTGACTTTC.

This chain links TRBV5-3 with TRBJ2-2, with 7 bases identical to TRBD1. TRBV5-3 is an ORF; its function is uncertain. V shed 4 bases and J 3 bases; nucleotides not matched to a gene: 9. The CDR3 contains 16 residues. This chain's CDR3 is CARSNDRDVYTGELFF. CDR3 bases: TGTGCCAGAAGCAATGACAGGGATGTATACACCGGGGAGCTGTTTTTT.

V usage is TRBV10-3 and J usage is TRBJ1-1; 11 bases map to TRBD1. The CDR3 spans 17 residues. CDR1 ENHRY and CDR2 SYGVKD come from the germline V gene. The V segment lost 4 bases and the J segment 5 bases; nucleotides outside the gene matches: 12. The CDR3 loop reads CAISAFPGQGVKTEAFF. CDR3 nucleotides: TGTGCCATCAGTGCATTCCCGGGACAGGGGGTTAAGACTGAAGCTTTCTTT.

The V and J genes are TRBV10-3 and TRBJ1-1; possibly TRBD1 for D (6 bases). Per germline, CDR1 ENHRY and CDR2 SYGVKD. V was trimmed by 10 bases and J by 1 base, leaving 13 bases between them. This CDR3 contains 13 residues. CDR3 in amino acids: CASTGIGNTEAFF. For the CDR3, the DNA is TGTGCCAGTACAGGGATTGGGAACACTGAAGCTTTCTTT.

The V and J genes are TRBV3-1 (or the pseudogene TRBV3-2) and TRBJ2-7, with 11 bases matching TRBD2. CDR1 LGHDT and CDR2 YNNKEL come from the germline V gene (reference sequence). The J segment lost 2 bases and the V segment lost 5 bases, leaving 2 bases of the junction unmatched. There are 14 residues in the CDR3. The CDR3 coding sequence is TGTGCCAGCAGCATGACTAGCGGGGCCTACGAGCAGTACTTC. It translates to CASSMTSGAYEQYF.

The chain employs TRBV2 and TRBJ1-5; 7 nucleotides align to TRBD1. Trimming cost V 4 bases and J 6 bases; bases outside gene matches: 9. Germline CDR1 SNHLY, CDR2 FYNNEI. The CDR3 consists of 15 residues. CDR3 amino acids: CASSVGDREGQPQHF. The CDR3 DNA is TGTGCCAGCAGTGTAGGCGACAGGGAGGGTCAGCCCCAGCATTTT.

A single count supports this clone. This chain links TRBV10-2 with TRBJ2-2, with 11 positions matching TRBD2. The CDR3 extends over 15 amino acids. Germline V CDR1 and CDR2: WSHSY, SAAADI. The V and J ends lost 5 bases and 8 bases, in that order; junction bases with no gene match: 7. As DNA, the CDR3 is TGCGCCAGCAGTTCCCATACTAGCGGGGGTGGGGAGCTGTTTTTT. Amino acid sequence: CASSSHTSGGGELFF.

The CDR3 here is CAISDTGGAGDTQYF. The CDR3, as DNA: TGTGCCATCAGTGATACAGGGGGCGCGGGGGATACGCAGTATTTT. The rearrangement uses TRBV10-3 and TRBJ2-3, with 9 bases identical to TRBD1. CDR3 length: 15 amino acids. The germline gives CDR1 ENHRY, CDR2 SYGVKD. With 3 bases clipped from V and 6 bases from J, the junction kept 7 bases outside the gene matches.

CDR3 nucleotide sequence: TGTGCCAGCAGCTTAAACGGGGGGGAGTACGAGCAGTACTTC. Its protein is CASSLNGGEYEQYF. The chain has TRBV11-3 and TRBJ2-7; 8 positions agree with TRBD2. In germline, CDR1 is SGHNT, CDR2 YENEEA. Losses at the gene ends were 2 bases for V and 4 bases for J; bases not matched to a gene: 4. The CDR3 sequence is 14 residues long.

The chain couples TRBV27 to TRBJ2-1, with D maybe TRBD1 (6 bases). Germline lookup yields CDR1 MNHEY and CDR2 SMNVEV (reference sequence). The CDR3 is 14 residues long. V shed 5 bases and J shed 0 bases, with 8 bases lying between them. In nucleotides, the CDR3 is TGTGCCAGCAGTGAGGACAGCTCCTACAATGAGCAGTTCTTC. Amino acid sequence: CASSEDSSYNEQFF.

The chain combines TRBV2 with TRBJ1-6, with TRBD1 as a possible D gene (6 bases). Looked up from germline, CDR1 is SNHLY and CDR2 is FYNNEI. There are 16 residues in the CDR3. Trimming stripped 5 bases from V and 7 bases from J, with 18 bases between. The CDR3 here is CASSRTAQALNSPLHF. CDR3 nucleotides: TGTGCCAGCAGTCGGACAGCCCAAGCCCTAAATTCACCCCTCCACTTT. The full variable domain, its missing parts supplied by reference TRBV2 and TRBJ1-6, is EPEVTQTPSHQVTQMGQEVILRCVPISNHLYFYWYRQILGQKVEFLVSFYNNEISEKSEIFDDQFSVERPDGSNFTLKIRSTKLEDSAMYFCASSRTAQALNSPLHFGNGTRLTVT.

The chain combines TRBV15 with TRBJ2-7; 7 nucleotides line up with TRBD1. The germline CDR1 and CDR2 sequences are LNHNV and YYDKDF (reference sequence). The CDR3 loop spans 16 amino acids. V trimming: 3 bases; J trimming: 3 bases; junction bases outside the gene matches: 11. The CDR3 loop is CATSSLVSGQFYEQYF. CDR3 sequence (DNA): TGTGCCACCAGCAGTCTCGTTTCGGGACAGTTCTACGAGCAGTACTTC.

The chain has TRBV11-2 and TRBJ2-7, with 7 bases aligning to TRBD2. The CDR3 extends over 14 amino acids. CDR1 is SGHAT and CDR2 is FQNNGV in the germline V gene. Trimming removed 3 bases from V and 3 bases from J; junction bases left unmatched: 5. CDR3 protein: CASSFGGIGYEQYF. CDR3 in DNA: TGTGCCAGCAGCTTCGGGGGGATAGGCTACGAGCAGTACTTC.

In nucleotides, the CDR3 is TGTGCCAGCAGCAACCGCGACGGGCCAGGGGCCCCGAGGGAGCAGTACTTC. Its protein product is CASSNRDGPGAPREQYF. The chain combines TRBV9 with TRBJ2-7; possible D gene TRBD1, 6 bases. V was shortened by 4 bases and J by 7 bases, with 27 bases between the two germline ends. Germline-derived CDR1 and CDR2 are SGDLS and YYNGEE. The CDR3 has 17 amino acids.

This clone was picked up one time. V usage is TRBV7-2 and J usage is TRBJ2-7, with D possibly TRBD2 on 6 matching bases. Germline lookup yields CDR1 SGHTA and CDR2 FQGNSA. V gave up 5 bases and J gave up 7 bases, with 9 bases separating them. The CDR3 sequence is 11 residues long. The CDR3 DNA sequence: TGTGCCAGCAGCCCCGGAGGGGAGCAGTACTTC. As protein: CASSPGGEQYF.

The chain is built from TRBV9 and TRBJ2-2; no firm D call. The germline CDR1 and CDR2 sequences are SGDLS and YYNGEE. The CDR3 sequence is 14 residues long. With 0 bases removed from V and 3 bases from J, the gap between germline ends came to 6 bases. CDR3 sequence reads: CASSVELDTGELFF. CDR3 DNA: TGTGCCAGCAGCGTAGAGCTGGACACCGGGGAGCTGTTTTTT.

The rearrangement joins TRBV30 to TRBJ1-2, with TRBD1 identical over 8 bases. The CDR3 sequence is 14 residues long. J lost 6 bases, V lost 2 bases, and 8 bases had no gene match. Germline V gives CDR1 GTSNPN, CDR2 SVGIG (reference sequence). CDR3 residues: CAWSRGDRNHGYTF. The CDR3 nucleotides are TGTGCCTGGAGTAGGGGGGACAGGAACCATGGCTACACCTTC.

The chain couples TRBV2 to TRBJ1-2, with TRBD1 matching 7 bases. The CDR3 loop spans 13 amino acids. Germline lookup yields CDR1 SNHLY and CDR2 FYNNEI. The V and J ends lost 4 bases and 9 bases, in that order; junction bases with no gene match: 8. The CDR3 nucleotides read TGTGCCAGCAGTGGACAGGGAGAAGCGAGCTACACCTTC. The encoded protein is CASSGQGEASYTF.

The chain links TRBV30 to TRBJ1-4; D remains ambiguous. The CDR3 is 15 residues long. In germline, CDR1 is GTSNPN, CDR2 SVGIG (reference sequence). V was cut by 6 bases and J by 7 bases, with 21 bases left in between. CDR3 residues: CACTLPGKASEKLFF. CDR3 DNA sequence: TGTGCCTGCACACTTCCGGGAAAAGCTAGTGAAAAACTGTTTTTT. The complete variable domain, with remaining parts taken from reference TRBV30 and TRBJ1-4, reads SQTIHQWPATLVQPVGSPLSLECTVEGTSNPNLYWYRQAAGRGLQLLFYSVGIGQISSEVPQNLSASRPQDRQFILSSKKLLLSDSGFYLCACTLPGKASEKLFFGSGTQLSVL.

The chain employs TRBV7-6 and TRBJ1-2, with 8 bases that match TRBD1. The CDR3 runs 16 residues. V gave up 0 bases and J gave up 2 bases; unmatched junction bases: 5. Germline V lookup: CDR1 SGHVS, CDR2 FNYEAQ. CDR3 DNA: TGTGCCAGCAGCTTAGCGTCGGACAGGGTGAACTATGGCTACACCTTC. Translating it yields CASSLASDRVNYGYTF.

V is TRBV12-1 and J is TRBJ1-1. TRBV12-1 is labeled a pseudogene. This CDR3 comprises 15 residues. CDR3 coding DNA: TGTGCCAGCAGCTTTTTCGGAGGGGTGAACACTGAAGCTTTCTTT. This translates into CASSFFGGVNTEAFF.

V is TRBV5-1 and J is TRBJ1-3; D not certain. Germline-derived CDR1 and CDR2 are SGHRS and YFSETQ. This CDR3 spans 13 amino acids. The germline V and J ends were trimmed by 0 bases and 2 bases, with 3 bases remaining between them. CDR3 in amino acids: CASSLGPGNTIYF. The CDR3 nucleotides read TGCGCCAGCAGCTTGGGACCTGGAAACACCATATATTTT.